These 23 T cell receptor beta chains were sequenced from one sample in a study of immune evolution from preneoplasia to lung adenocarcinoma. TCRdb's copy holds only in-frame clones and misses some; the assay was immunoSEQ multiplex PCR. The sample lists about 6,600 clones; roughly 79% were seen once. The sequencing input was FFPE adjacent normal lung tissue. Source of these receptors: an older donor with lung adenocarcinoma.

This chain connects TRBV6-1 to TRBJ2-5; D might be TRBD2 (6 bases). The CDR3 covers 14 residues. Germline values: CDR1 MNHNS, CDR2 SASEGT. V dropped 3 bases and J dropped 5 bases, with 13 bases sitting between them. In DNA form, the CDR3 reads TGTGCCAGCAGTGATGGAGGGAGCGTCGAGACCCAGTACTTC. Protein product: CASSDGGSVETQYF.

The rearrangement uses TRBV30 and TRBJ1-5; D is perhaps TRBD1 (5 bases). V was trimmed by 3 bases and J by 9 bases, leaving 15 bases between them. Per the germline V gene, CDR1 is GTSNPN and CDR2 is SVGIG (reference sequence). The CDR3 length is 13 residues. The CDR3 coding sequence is TGTGCCTGGAGCGTGGGACCTCGCGGGCCCCAGCATTTT. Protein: CAWSVGPRGPQHF. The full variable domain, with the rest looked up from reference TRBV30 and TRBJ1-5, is SQTIHQWPATLVQPVGSPLSLECTVEGTSNPNLYWYRQAAGRGLQLLFYSVGIGQISSEVPQNLSASRPQDRQFILSSKKLLLSDSGFYLCAWSVGPRGPQHFGDGTRLSIL.

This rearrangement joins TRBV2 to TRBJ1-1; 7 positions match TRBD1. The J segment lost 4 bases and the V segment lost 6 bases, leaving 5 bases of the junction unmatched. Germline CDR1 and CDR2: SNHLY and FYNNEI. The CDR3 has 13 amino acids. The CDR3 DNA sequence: TGTGCCAGCAGATTAGACAGGGCCACTGAAGCTTTCTTT. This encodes CASRLDRATEAFF.

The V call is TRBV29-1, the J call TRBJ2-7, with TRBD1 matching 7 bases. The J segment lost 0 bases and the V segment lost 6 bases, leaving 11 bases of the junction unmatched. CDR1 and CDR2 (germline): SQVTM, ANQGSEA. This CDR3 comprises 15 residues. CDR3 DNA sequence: TGCAGCGTGACCCCCGGGACAGTCTTCTCCTACGAGCAGTACTTC. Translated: CSVTPGTVFSYEQYF.

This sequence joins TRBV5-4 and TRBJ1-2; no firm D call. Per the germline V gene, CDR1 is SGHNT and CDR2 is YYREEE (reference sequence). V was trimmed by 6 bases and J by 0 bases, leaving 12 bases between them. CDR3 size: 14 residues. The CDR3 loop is CASTQRTSNYGYTF. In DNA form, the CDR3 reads TGTGCCAGCACCCAAAGGACTTCTAACTATGGCTACACCTTC.

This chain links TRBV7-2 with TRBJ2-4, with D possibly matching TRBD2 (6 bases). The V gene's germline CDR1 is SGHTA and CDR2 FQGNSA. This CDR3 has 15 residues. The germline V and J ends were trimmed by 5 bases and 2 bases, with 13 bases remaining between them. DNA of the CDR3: TGTGCCAGCAGCCCGGCTCTAGCGTCCAAAAACATTCAGTACTTC. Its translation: CASSPALASKNIQYF.

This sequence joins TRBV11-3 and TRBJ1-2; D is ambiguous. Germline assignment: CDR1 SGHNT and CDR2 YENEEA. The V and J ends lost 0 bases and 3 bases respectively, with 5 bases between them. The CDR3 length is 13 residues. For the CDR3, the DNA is TGTGCCAGCAGCTTAGAGCCGGACTATGGCTACACCTTC. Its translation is CASSLEPDYGYTF.

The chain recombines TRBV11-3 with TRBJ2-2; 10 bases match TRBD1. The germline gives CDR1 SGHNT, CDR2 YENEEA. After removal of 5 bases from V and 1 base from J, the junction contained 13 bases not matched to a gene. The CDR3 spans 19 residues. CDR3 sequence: CASSHPPGTGVWNTGELFF. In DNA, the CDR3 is TGTGCCAGCAGCCACCCGCCCGGGACAGGGGTCTGGAACACCGGGGAGCTGTTTTTT.

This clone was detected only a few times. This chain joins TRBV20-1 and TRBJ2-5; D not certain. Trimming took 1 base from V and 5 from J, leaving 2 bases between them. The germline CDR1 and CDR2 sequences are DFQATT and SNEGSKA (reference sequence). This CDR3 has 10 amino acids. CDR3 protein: CSARGETQYF. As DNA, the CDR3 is TGCAGTGCTAGAGGGGAGACCCAGTACTTC.

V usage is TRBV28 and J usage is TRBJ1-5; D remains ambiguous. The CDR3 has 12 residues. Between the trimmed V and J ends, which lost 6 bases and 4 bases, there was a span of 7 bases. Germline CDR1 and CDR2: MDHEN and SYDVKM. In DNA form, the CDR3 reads TGTGCCAGCAGGGAACAAAATCAGCCCCAGCATTTT. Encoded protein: CASREQNQPQHF.

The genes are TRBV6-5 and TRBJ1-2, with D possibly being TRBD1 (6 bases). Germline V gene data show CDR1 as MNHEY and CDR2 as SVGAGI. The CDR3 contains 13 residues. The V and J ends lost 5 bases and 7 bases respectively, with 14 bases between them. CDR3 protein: CASSHPRQVGYTF. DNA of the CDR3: TGTGCCAGCAGTCATCCAAGACAGGTTGGCTACACCTTC.

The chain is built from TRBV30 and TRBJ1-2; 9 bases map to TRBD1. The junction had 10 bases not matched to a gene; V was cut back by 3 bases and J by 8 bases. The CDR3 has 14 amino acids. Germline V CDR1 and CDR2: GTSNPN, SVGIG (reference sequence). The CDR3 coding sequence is TGTGCCTGGAGGGCAACAGGGGGCTTACTCGGCTACACCTTC. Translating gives CAWRATGGLLGYTF.

The CDR3 reads CASSPTTGELFF. In nucleotides, the CDR3 is TGTGCCAGCAGCCCTACCACCGGGGAGCTGTTTTTT. This chain links TRBV11-3 with TRBJ2-2, with no clear D. The CDR3 loop spans 12 amino acids. V lost 5 bases to trimming and J lost 4 bases, with 5 bases between them. Germline lookup yields CDR1 SGHNT and CDR2 YENEEA.

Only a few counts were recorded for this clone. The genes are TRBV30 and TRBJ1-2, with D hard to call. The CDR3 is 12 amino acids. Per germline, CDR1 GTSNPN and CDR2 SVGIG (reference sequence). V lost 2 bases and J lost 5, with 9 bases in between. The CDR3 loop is CAWSRSGYGYTF. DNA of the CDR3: TGTGCCTGGAGTCGCAGTGGGTATGGCTACACCTTC. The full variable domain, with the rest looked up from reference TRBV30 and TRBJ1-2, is SQTIHQWPATLVQPVGSPLSLECTVEGTSNPNLYWYRQAAGRGLQLLFYSVGIGQISSEVPQNLSASRPQDRQFILSSKKLLLSDSGFYLCAWSRSGYGYTFGSGTRLTVV.

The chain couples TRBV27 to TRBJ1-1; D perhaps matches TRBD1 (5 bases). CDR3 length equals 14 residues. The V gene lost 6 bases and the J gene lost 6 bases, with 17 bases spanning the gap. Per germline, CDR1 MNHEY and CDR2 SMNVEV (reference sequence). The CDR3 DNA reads TGTGCCAGCAGGTTGACCGGGGGATCGGCTGAAGCTTTCTTT. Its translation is CASRLTGGSAEAFF.

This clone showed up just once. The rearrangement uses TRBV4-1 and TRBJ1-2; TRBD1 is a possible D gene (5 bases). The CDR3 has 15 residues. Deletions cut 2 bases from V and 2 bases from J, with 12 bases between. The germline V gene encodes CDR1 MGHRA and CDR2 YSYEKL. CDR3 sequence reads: CASSQSGTENYGYTF. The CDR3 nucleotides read TGCGCCAGCAGCCAATCCGGGACCGAAAACTATGGCTACACCTTC.

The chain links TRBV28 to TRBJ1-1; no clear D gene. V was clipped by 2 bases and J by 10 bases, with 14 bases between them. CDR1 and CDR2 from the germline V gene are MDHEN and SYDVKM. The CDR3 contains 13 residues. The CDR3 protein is CASSLTRPHRAFF. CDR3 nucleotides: TGTGCCAGCAGTTTAACTAGACCCCACCGAGCTTTCTTT.

The CDR3, as DNA: TGTGCCAGCAGCCAACCCCCCTGGGCTGAAGCTTTCTTT. It encodes CASSQPPWAEAFF. The chain couples TRBV9 to TRBJ1-1; D is unresolved. The V gene lost 4 bases and the J gene lost 6 bases, with 13 bases spanning the gap. The germline CDR1 and CDR2 sequences are SGDLS and YYNGEE. CDR3 size: 13 residues.

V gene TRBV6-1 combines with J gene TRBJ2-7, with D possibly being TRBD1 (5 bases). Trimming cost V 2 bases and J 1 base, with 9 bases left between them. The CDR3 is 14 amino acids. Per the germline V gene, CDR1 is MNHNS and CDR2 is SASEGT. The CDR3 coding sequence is TGTGCCAGCAGTGAAACAGGACGTTCCTACGAGCAGTACTTC. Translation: CASSETGRSYEQYF.

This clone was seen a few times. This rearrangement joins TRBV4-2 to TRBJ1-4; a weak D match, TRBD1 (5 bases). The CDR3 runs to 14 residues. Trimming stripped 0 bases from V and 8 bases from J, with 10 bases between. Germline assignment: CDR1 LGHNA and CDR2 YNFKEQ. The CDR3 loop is CASSQDPPGEKLFF. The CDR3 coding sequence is TGTGCCAGCAGCCAAGACCCCCCAGGGGAAAAACTGTTTTTT.

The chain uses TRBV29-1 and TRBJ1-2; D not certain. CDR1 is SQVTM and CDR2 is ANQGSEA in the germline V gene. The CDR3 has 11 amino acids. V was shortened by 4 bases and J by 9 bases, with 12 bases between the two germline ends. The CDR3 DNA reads TGCAGCGTTGGAACGGTCAAGAGCTACACCTTC. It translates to CSVGTVKSYTF.

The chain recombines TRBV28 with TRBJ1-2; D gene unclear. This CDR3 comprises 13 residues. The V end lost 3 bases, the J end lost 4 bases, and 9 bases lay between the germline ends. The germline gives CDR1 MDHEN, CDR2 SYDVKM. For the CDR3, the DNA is TGTGCCAGCAGTTTGAGCGCTCTCTATGGCTACACCTTC. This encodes CASSLSALYGYTF.

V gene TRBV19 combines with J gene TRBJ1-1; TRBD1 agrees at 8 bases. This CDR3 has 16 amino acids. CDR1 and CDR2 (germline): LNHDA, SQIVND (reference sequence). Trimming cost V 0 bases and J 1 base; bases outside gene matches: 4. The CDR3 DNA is TGTGCCAGTAGTATAGATCGTCAGGGGGCGAACACTGAAGCTTTCTTT. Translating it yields CASSIDRQGANTEAFF. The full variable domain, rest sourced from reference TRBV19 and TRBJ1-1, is DGGITQSPKYLFRKEGQNVTLSCEQNLNHDAMYWYRQDPGQGLRLIYYSQIVNDFQKGDIAEGYSVSREKKESFPLTVTSAQKNPTAFYLCASSIDRQGANTEAFFGQGTRLTVV.